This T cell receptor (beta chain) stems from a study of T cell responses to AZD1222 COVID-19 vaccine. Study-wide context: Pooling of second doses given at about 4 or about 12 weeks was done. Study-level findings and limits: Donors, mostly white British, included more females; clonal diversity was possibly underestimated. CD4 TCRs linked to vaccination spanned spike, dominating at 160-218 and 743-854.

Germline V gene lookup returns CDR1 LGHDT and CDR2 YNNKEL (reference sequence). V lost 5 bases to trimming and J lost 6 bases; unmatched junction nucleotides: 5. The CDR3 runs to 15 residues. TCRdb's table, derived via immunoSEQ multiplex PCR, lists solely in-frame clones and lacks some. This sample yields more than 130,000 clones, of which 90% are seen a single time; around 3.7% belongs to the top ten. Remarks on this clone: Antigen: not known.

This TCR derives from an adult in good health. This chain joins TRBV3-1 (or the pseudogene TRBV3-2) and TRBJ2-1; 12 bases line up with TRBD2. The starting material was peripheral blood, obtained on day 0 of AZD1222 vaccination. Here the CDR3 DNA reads TGTGCCAGCAGCGACGGGACTAGCGGGCTCAATGAGCAGTTCTTC. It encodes CASSDGTSGLNEQFF.